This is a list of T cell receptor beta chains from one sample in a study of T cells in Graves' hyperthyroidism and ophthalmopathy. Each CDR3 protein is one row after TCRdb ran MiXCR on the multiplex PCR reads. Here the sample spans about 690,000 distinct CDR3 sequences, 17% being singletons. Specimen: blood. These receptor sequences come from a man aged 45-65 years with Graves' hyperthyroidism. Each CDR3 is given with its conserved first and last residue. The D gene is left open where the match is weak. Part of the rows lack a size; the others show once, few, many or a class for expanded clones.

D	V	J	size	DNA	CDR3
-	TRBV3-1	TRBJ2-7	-	TGTGCCAGCAGCTACGGGGCAGGGCTCTACGAGCAGTACTTC	CASSYGAGLYEQYF
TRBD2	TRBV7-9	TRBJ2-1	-	TGTGCCAGCAGCTTAGGGGCGGGAGTAGGTGATGAGCAGTTCTTC	CASSLGAGVGDEQFF
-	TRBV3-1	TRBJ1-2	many	TGTGCCAGCAGCCAAGATCTTGCAGGGAGGGCCTATGGCTACACCTTC	CASSQDLAGRAYGYTF
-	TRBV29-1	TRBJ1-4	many	TGCAGCGTTGACGGCAGGGGCAATGAAAAACTGTTTTTT	CSVDGRGNEKLFF
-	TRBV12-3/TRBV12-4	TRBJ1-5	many	TGTGCCAGCAACGCACAGGGACCCAATCAGCCCCAGCATTTT	CASNAQGPNQPQHF
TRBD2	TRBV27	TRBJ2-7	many	TGTGCCAGCAGTTTAGGGACTAGCCCCTACGAGCAGTACTTC	CASSLGTSPYEQYF
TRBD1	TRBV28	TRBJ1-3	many	TGTGCCAGCACCCCAGGGGGCAATGGAAACACCATATATTTT	CASTPGGNGNTIYF
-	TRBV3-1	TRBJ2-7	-	TGTGCCAGCAGTAGAGGGAATCGGTACGAGCAGTACTTC	CASSRGNRYEQYF
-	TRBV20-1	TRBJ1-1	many	TGCAGTGCCCCACGGGGGGCCTTGAACACTGAAGCTTTCTTT	CSAPRGALNTEAFF
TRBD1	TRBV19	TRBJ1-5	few	TGTGCCAGTAGTATAGATCTTTCCGGACAGGGGTTTCAGCCCCAGCATTTT	CASSIDLSGQGFQPQHF
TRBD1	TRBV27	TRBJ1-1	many	TGTGCCAGTCGGGACAGGAACACTGAAGCTTTCTTT	CASRDRNTEAFF
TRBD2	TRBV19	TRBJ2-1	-	TGTGCCACTAGCGGGAGCCTATACAATGAGCAGTTCTTC	CATSGSLYNEQFF
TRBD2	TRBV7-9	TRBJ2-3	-	TGTGCCAGCAGCCTAGCGGAACCTAGCACAGATACGCAGTATTTT	CASSLAEPSTDTQYF
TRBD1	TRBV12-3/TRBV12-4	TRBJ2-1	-	TGTGCCAACCGCAGGGGGAATGAGCAGTTCTTC	CANRRGNEQFF
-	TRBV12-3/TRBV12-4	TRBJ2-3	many	TGTGCCAGCAGTTTAAAGTTCACAGATACGCAGTATTTT	CASSLKFTDTQYF
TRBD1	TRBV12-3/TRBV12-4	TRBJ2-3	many	TGTGCCAGCAGATACGGACAGGGGGCGTCGACAGATACGCAGTATTTT	CASRYGQGASTDTQYF
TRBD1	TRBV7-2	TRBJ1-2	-	TGTGCCAGCAGCCGGGACAGAACGTATGGCTACACCTTC	CASSRDRTYGYTF
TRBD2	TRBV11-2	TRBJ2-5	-	TGTGCCAGCAGCTTATATCCCACCTCGACTAGCGGGAAAGAGACCCAGTACTTC	CASSLYPTSTSGKETQYF
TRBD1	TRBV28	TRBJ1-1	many	TGTGCCAGCAGTTTTGGGACAGGGGGGGCTCCTGAAGCTTTCTTT	CASSFGTGGAPEAFF
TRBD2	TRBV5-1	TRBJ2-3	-	TGCGCCAGCAGCTTGTGGACTAGCGGGAGCGGCGCAGATACGCAGTATTTT	CASSLWTSGSGADTQYF
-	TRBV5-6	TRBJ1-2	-	TGTGCCAGCAGCTCGACAGGTGGTGGCTACACCTTC	CASSSTGGGYTF
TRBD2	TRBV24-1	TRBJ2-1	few	TGTGCCACCAGTGTATCACTTAGCGGGAGTCCCCCCTACAATGAGCAGTTCTTC	CATSVSLSGSPPYNEQFF
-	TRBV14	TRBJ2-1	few	TGTGCCAGCAGGACCGAGGGGGGGGCGAATGAGCAGTTCTTC	CASRTEGGANEQFF
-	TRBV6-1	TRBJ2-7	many	TGTGCCAGCAGTCCTATGAGGACAGGCGGGACGATGGATTACGAGCAGTACTTC	CASSPMRTGGTMDYEQYF
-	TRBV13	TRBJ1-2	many	TGTGCCAGCAGTTTAGCACGGTATGGCTACACCTTC	CASSLARYGYTF
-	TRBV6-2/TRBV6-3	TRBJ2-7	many	TGTGCCAGCTCCCTGGGTTCGGGCGAGCAGTACTTC	CASSLGSGEQYF
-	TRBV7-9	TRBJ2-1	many	TGTGCCAGCAGCCGGACGTCGAGTGGCTCCTACAATGAGCAGTTCTTC	CASSRTSSGSYNEQFF
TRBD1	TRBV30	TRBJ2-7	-	TGTGCCTGGAGTGTAAAAGACAGGGCCTCCTACGAGCAGTACTTC	CAWSVKDRASYEQYF
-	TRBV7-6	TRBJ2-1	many	TGTGCCAGCAGCTTACTGCTAGGGCTCTCCTACAATGAGCAGTTCTTC	CASSLLLGLSYNEQFF
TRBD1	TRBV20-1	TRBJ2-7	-	TGCAGTGCTAGAGATACCGGGACAGGGACTACCGAGCAGTACTTC	CSARDTGTGTTEQYF
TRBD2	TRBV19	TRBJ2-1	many	TGTGCCAGTAGGCGGGAGAGCTCCTACAATGAGCAGTTCTTC	CASRRESSYNEQFF
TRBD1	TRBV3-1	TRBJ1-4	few	TGTGCCAGCAGCCCATGGGACAGGGATGAAAAACTGTTTTTT	CASSPWDRDEKLFF
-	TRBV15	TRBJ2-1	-	TGTGCCACCAGCCCCGGGGTAGGGCTAGATGAGCAGTTCTTC	CATSPGVGLDEQFF
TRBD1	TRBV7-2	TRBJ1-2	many	TGTGCCAGCAGCCCCCGGGACAGGGCCCCCTATGGCTACACCTTC	CASSPRDRAPYGYTF
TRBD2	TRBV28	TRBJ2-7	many	TGTGCCAGCAGTGGACTAGAGGGGTCCTACGAGCAGTACTTC	CASSGLEGSYEQYF
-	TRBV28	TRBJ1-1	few	TGTGCCAGCTCGAACAGACCCAACACTGAAGCTTTCTTT	CASSNRPNTEAFF
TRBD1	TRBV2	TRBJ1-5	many	TGTGCCAGCAGTGAAAGGGACAGTAATCAGCCCCAGCATTTT	CASSERDSNQPQHF
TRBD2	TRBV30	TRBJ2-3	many	TGTGCCTGGAGTGATGGCGGGAGTCGGGGAGATACGCAGTATTTT	CAWSDGGSRGDTQYF
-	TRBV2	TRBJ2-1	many	TGTGCCAGCAGTGAAGATAAGCAGTTCTTC	CASSEDKQFF
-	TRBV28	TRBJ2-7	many	TGTGCCAGCAGTCCCGGGACGGAATCCTACGAGCAGTACTTC	CASSPGTESYEQYF
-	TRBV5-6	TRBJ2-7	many	TGTGCCAGCAGGGGAAGGGGCAGTACCTACGAGCAGTACTTC	CASRGRGSTYEQYF
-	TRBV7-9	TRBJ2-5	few	TGTGCCAGCAGCTTAGCAGGAATTGAGACCCAGTACTTC	CASSLAGIETQYF
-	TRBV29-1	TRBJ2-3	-	TGCAGCGCCAAGACCAAGTCTAGCACAGATACGCAGTATTTT	CSAKTKSSTDTQYF
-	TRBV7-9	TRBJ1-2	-	TGTGCCAGCACCTCACCGGGGGACCAACACGAAGGCTACACCTTC	CASTSPGDQHEGYTF
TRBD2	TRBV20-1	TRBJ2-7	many	TGCAGTGCCTTGGGACTAGCGGAGGCCCTCTCCTACGAGCAGTACTTC	CSALGLAEALSYEQYF
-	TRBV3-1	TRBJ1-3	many	TGTGCCAGCAGCCTCCGAAGAAGTGGAAACACCATATATTTT	CASSLRRSGNTIYF
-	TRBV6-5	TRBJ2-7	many	TGTGCCAGCAGTTACTCTGCAGGGATGAGCGAGCAGTACTTC	CASSYSAGMSEQYF
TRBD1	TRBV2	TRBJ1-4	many	TGTGCCAGCAGTGAATGGGGACAGGGGTACACGGGTGAAAAACTGTTTTTT	CASSEWGQGYTGEKLFF
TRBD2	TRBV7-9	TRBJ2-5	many	TGTGCCAGCAGCTTAGCCAAGGGGCCTGGACTAGCGGGAGAGGGGTTGGAGACCCAGTACTTC	CASSLAKGPGLAGEGLETQYF
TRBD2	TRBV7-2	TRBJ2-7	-	TGTGCCGGCAGCGTGGGAGGTCTAGCGGGAGAGCAGTACTTC	CAGSVGGLAGEQYF
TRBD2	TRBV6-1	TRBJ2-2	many	TGTGCCAGCAGTCGACACCTAGCGGGAGGGGGGACCGGGGAGCTGTTTTTT	CASSRHLAGGGTGELFF
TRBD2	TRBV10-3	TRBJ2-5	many	TGTGCCACCTATAGCGGGAGACGAGGAGAGACCCAGTACTTC	CATYSGRRGETQYF
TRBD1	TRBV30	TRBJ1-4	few	TGTGCCTGGAGTGTTCCTGTACAGGGGCGCGAAAAACTGTTTTTT	CAWSVPVQGREKLFF
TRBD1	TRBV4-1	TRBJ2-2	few	TGCGCCAGCAGCGCGATAACAGGGGGCGTCAACACCGGGGAGCTGTTTTTT	CASSAITGGVNTGELFF
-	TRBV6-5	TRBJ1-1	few	TGTGCCAGCAGTTACGAGAGCTACACTGAAGCTTTCTTT	CASSYESYTEAFF
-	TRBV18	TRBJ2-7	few	TGTGTCAGCTCACCCCAGGACGGTAACTACGAGCAGTACTTC	CVSSPQDGNYEQYF
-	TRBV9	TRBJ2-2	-	TGTGCCAGCAGCGGAAAGCCCGGGGAGCTGTTTTTT	CASSGKPGELFF